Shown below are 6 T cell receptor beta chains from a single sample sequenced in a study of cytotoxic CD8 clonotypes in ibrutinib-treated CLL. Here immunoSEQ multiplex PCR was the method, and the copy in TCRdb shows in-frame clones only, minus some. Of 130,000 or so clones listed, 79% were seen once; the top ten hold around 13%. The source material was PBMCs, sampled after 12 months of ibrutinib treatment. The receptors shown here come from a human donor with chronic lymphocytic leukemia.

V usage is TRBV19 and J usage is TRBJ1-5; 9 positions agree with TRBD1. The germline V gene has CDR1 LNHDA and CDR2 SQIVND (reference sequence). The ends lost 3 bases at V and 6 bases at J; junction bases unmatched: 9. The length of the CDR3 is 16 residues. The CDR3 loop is CASSIDRGSEGQPQHF. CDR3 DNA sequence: TGTGCCAGTAGTATCGACAGGGGGTCTGAAGGTCAGCCCCAGCATTTT.

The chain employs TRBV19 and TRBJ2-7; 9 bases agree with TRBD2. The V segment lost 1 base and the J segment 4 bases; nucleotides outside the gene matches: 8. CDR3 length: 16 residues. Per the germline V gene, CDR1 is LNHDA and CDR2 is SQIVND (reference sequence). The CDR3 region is CASSIANSGSLYEQYF. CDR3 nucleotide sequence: TGTGCCAGTAGTATAGCCAATAGCGGGAGTCTTTACGAGCAGTACTTC.

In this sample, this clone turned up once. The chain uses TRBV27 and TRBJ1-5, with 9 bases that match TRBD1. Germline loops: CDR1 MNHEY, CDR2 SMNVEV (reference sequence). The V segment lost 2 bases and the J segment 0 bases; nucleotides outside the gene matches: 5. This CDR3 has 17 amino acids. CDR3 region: CASSLVTGQGSNQPQHF. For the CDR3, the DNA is TGTGCCAGCAGTTTAGTAACGGGACAGGGTAGCAATCAGCCCCAGCATTTT.

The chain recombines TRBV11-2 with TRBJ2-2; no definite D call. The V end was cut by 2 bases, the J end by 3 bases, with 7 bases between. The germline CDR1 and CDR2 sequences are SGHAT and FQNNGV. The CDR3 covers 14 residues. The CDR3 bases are TGTGCCAGCAGCTTAACAGCCCACACCGGGGAGCTGTTTTTT. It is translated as CASSLTAHTGELFF.

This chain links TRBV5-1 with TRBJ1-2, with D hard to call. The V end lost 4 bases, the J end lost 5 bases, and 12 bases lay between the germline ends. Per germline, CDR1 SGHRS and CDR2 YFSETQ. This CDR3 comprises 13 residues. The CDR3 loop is CASSPSGDYGYTF. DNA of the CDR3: TGCGCCAGCAGCCCGTCCGGGGATTATGGCTACACCTTC.

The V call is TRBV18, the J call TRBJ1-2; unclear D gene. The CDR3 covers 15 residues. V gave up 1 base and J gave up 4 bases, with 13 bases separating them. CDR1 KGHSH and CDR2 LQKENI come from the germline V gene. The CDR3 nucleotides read TGTGCCAGCTCACCACAGCCAGGCCGATCCTATGGCTACACCTTC. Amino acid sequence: CASSPQPGRSYGYTF. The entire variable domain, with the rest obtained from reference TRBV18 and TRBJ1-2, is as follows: NAGVMQNPRHLVRRRGQEARLRCSPMKGHSHVYWYRQLPEEGLKFMVYLQKENIIDESGMPKERFSAEFPKEGPSILRIQQVVRGDSAAYFCASSPQPGRSYGYTFGSGTRLTVV.